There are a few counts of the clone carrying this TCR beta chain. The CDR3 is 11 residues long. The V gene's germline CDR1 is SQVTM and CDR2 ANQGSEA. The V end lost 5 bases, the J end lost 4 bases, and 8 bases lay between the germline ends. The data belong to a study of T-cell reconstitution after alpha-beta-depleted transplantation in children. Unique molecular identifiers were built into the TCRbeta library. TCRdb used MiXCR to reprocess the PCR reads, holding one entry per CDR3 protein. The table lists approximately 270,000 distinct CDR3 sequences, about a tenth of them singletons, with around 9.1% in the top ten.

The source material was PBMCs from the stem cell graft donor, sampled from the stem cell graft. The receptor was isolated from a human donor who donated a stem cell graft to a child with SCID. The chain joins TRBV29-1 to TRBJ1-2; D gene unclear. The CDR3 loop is CSVLYSYGYTF. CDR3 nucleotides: TGCAGCGTTTTATACAGCTATGGCTACACCTTC. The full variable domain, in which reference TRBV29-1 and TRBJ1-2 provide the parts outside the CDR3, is SAVISQKPSRDICQRGTSLTIQCQVDSQVTMMFWYRQQPGQSLTLIATANQGSEATYESGFVIDKFPISRPNLTFSTLTVSNMSPEDSSIYLCSVLYSYGYTFGSGTRLTVV.